This T cell receptor (beta chain) was sequenced for a study of cytomegalovirus exposure and HLA in healthy donors. Study background: Within an early data release were around 87 million unique TCRs drawn from HLA-typed donors.

About this clone itself: Its cognate antigen is unknown.

This PCR relied on a set of 60 Vbeta primers and 13 Jbeta primers. Per the authors' pipeline: As a later analysis found, there were 78 million or so unique TCR beta chains, of which 8.5 million to 13 million were shared. Profiled with immunoSEQ multiplex PCR; TCRdb holds only in-frame clones, not every one. The DNA was the basis for D and trimming; V, J and clone size are from that table. In the table there are approximately 73,000 clones, about 60% of which are singletons. Study results and limitations: Data from an earlier analysis indicated that most TCR beta V segments were productive either about 87% or about 30% of the time.

The sequence was obtained from a man younger than 45 in good health and CMV-seropositive. Source material: PBMCs.

The CDR3 loop is CASSIQAGVAETQYF. In DNA, the CDR3 is TGTGCCAGTAGTATCCAAGCGGGAGTTGCAGAGACCCAGTACTTC. The rearrangement uses TRBV19 and TRBJ2-5; 8 bases agree with TRBD2. V lost 3 bases and J lost 4; bases outside the gene matches: 7. Germline V CDR1 and CDR2: LNHDA, SQIVND (reference sequence). The CDR3 is 15 amino acids.